This T cell receptor beta chain was sequenced in a study of cytomegalovirus exposure and HLA in healthy donors. Study-level findings and limits: Most TCR beta V segments were productive about 87% or about 30% of the time in an earlier analysis.

At the time of sampling, donors were nominally healthy, though unrecorded immune exposures were likely. The length of the CDR3 is 16 residues. Germline values: CDR1 MDHEN, CDR2 SYDVKM. V shed 3 bases, J shed 1 base, and the junction held 7 bases outside the gene matches. Turning to this clone: Its specificity is not known.

The PCR ran on 60 Vbeta and 13 Jbeta primers. As processed by the authors: About 83 million unique TCR beta chains, 8.5 million to 14 million shared, were counted in a later analysis. Using immunoSEQ multiplex PCR, the repertoire was profiled, and TCRdb retains in-frame clones only, with some absent. The V and J calls and clone size are taken from that table; D and trimming were inferred from the DNA. The sample carries about 150,000 clones, roughly 80% recorded once. Specimen: PBMCs. The sequence came from a man aged 18 to 30 in good health and CMV-seropositive. This chain uses TRBV28 with TRBJ2-3, with TRBD2 matching over 7 bases. The CDR3 loop reads CASSFIVGRGTDTQYF. The CDR3 DNA reads as TGTGCCAGCAGTTTTATTGTGGGGAGGGGCACAGATACGCAGTATTTT.